This T cell receptor (beta chain) stems from a study of blood T cell repertoires in COVID-19. Trimming took off 6 bases at V and 6 bases at J, with 15 bases between the two ends. Germline V gene data show CDR1 as KGHSH and CDR2 as LQKENI. This CDR3 has 13 amino acids. Method: immunoSEQ multiplex PCR; TCRdb's copy keeps in-frame clones and lacks some. The profile covers 150,000 to 200,000 clones, with around 83% appearing a single time and 6% to 8.5% taken by the ten largest. This receptor was identified in a woman in her seventies with COVID-19, enrolled during active disease. V gene TRBV18 combines with J gene TRBJ2-7; D is possibly TRBD1 (5 bases). The sample was peripheral blood. The CDR3 here is CASSQGPDAEQYF. The CDR3 nucleotides are TGTGCCAGCTCCCAGGGTCCAGACGCCGAGCAGTACTTC.